A single sample gave rise to the 20 T cell receptor beta chains below, sequenced in a study of graft-versus-host responses after intestinal transplantation. Profiling relied on immunoSEQ multiplex PCR, and the TCRdb table lists in-frame clones only, not all of them. The sample has under 85,000 clones; just under 95% are singletons. Antigens of these TCRs are unknown. The sequenced sample was unstimulated CD8+ T cells sorted from spleen or lymph node cells, obtained before intestinal transplant. The receptors shown here come from a human donor who received an intestinal transplant.

The chain carries TRBV21-1 and TRBJ2-7; no check of the table's D call, TRBD1, against the DNA was made. TRBV21-1 is tagged as a pseudogene. The CDR3 is 14 residues long. The CDR3 spells CAIPGTGGFYEQYF. CDR3 nucleotides: TGTGCCATTCCCGGGACAGGGGGTTTCTACGAGCAGTACTTC.

The rearrangement joins TRBV30 to TRBJ1-2, with unresolved D. The germline V gene encodes CDR1 GTSNPN and CDR2 SVGIG (reference sequence). V lost 0 bases and J 4 bases, leaving 12 bases between the germline ends. The CDR3 has 14 residues. The CDR3 region has the DNA TGTGCCTGGAGTGTAGTCTGGTACGGCTATGGCTACACCTTC. The encoded protein is CAWSVVWYGYGYTF.

The J gene is TRBJ2-7, the V gene TRBV5-6; the match to TRBD2 covers 10 bases. Germline loops: CDR1 SGHDT, CDR2 YYEEEE. V dropped 0 bases and J dropped 5; count of bases not matched to a gene: 11. The CDR3 length is 17 residues. The CDR3, as DNA: TGTGCCAGCAGCTTGGAACGGACTAGCGGTCCTCAGGACGAGCAGTACTTC. Protein product: CASSLERTSGPQDEQYF.

This sequence joins TRBV7-2 and TRBJ2-7; TRBD2 might be the D (5 bases). V was trimmed by 1 base and J by 4 bases, leaving 14 bases between them. This CDR3 contains 15 residues. Germline V gives CDR1 SGHTA, CDR2 FQGNSA. In DNA form, the CDR3 reads TGTGCCAGCAGCTTAGGGTCCGGTTCGGGATACGAGCAGTACTTC. Amino acids: CASSLGSGSGYEQYF.

This clone showed up just once. This sequence joins TRBV4-1 and TRBJ2-5, with D possibly being TRBD1 (6 bases). TRBJ2-7 explains the end of the DNA better; the J call may be wrong. The CDR3 runs to 16 residues. From germline, CDR1 is MGHRA and CDR2 YSYEKL. CDR3 in DNA: TGCGCCAGCAGCCCCCCCCCGGGACAATCGGACTACGAGCAGTACTTC. It encodes CASSPPPGQSDYEQYF.

This chain links TRBV21-1 with TRBJ2-2; TRBD2 reflects the table's D call only, with no check against the DNA. TRBV21-1 is a pseudogene. The CDR3 length is 18 residues. The CDR3 protein is CASSKVTSGRWATGELFF. The CDR3, as DNA: TGTGCCAGCAGCAAAGTCACTAGCGGGAGGTGGGCCACCGGGGAGCTGTTTTTT.

This chain connects TRBV28 to TRBJ1-5; D uncertain. This CDR3 region has 13 residues. Between the trimmed V and J ends, which lost 2 bases and 0 bases, there was a span of 2 bases. Looked up from germline, CDR1 is MDHEN and CDR2 is SYDVKM. The CDR3 coding sequence is TGTGCCAGCAGTTTAACTAGCAATCAGCCCCAGCATTTT. Amino acid sequence: CASSLTSNQPQHF.

The chain combines TRBV9 with TRBJ1-3; D unclear. Per germline, CDR1 SGDLS and CDR2 YYNGEE. The V gene lost 0 bases and the J gene lost 0 bases, with 7 bases spanning the gap. The CDR3 extends over 15 amino acids. For the CDR3, the DNA is TGTGCCAGCAGCGTAGATCTGAGCTCTGGAAACACCATATATTTT. Residues: CASSVDLSSGNTIYF.

This chain links TRBV5-6 with TRBJ2-7; D is undetermined. Germline V CDR1 and CDR2: SGHDT, YYEEEE. The V and J ends lost 2 bases and 3 bases respectively, with 12 bases between them. This CDR3 contains 14 residues. The CDR3 DNA reads as TGTGCCAGCAGCTTCGGGTCTATGGGCTACGAGCAGTACTTC. It encodes CASSFGSMGYEQYF. Full variable domain (missing parts from reference TRBV5-6 and TRBJ2-7): DAGVTQSPTHLIKTRGQQVTLRCSPKSGHDTVSWYQQALGQGPQFIFQYYEEEERQRGNFPDRFSGHQFPNYSSELNVNALLLGDSALYLCASSFGSMGYEQYFGPGTRLTVT.

The V gene is TRBV19, the J gene TRBJ1-2; perhaps TRBD1 as D (6 bases). Germline V gene data show CDR1 as LNHDA and CDR2 as SQIVND (reference sequence). The V gene lost 3 bases and the J gene lost 4 bases, with 18 bases spanning the gap. CDR3 length equals 16 residues. This CDR3 reads CASSMGGAAGPYGYTF. The CDR3 coding sequence is TGTGCCAGTAGTATGGGGGGGGCGGCGGGGCCCTATGGCTACACCTTC.

J is TRBJ2-5 and V is TRBV2; TRBD2 matches at 13 bases. Germline trimming cut 8 bases from V and 1 base from J; bases unmatched to any gene: 4. There are 15 residues in the CDR3. CDR1 is SNHLY, CDR2 FYNNEI, per germline. CDR3 amino acids: CASDRLAGGQETQYF. CDR3 in DNA: TGTGCCAGCGATCGACTAGCGGGAGGCCAAGAGACCCAGTACTTC.

J is TRBJ2-5 and V is TRBV19, with 9 positions matching TRBD1. The J call is doubtful: the DNA matches TRBJ2-7 better. This CDR3 is built from 16 residues. The germline CDR1 and CDR2 sequences are LNHDA and SQIVND (reference sequence). The CDR3 DNA is TGTGCCAGTAGTATGCGACCGGGACAGGGATCCTACGAGCAGTACTTC. Translated, it gives CASSMRPGQGSYEQYF.

This clone was seen just once. The genes are TRBV14 and TRBJ2-1, with TRBD2 matching over 8 bases. The germline gives CDR1 SGHDN, CDR2 FVKESK. There are 15 residues in the CDR3. The trim removed 1 base at V and 8 bases at J, leaving 7 bases unmatched. CDR3 DNA: TGTGCCAGCAGCCAAGGGTTTGGAGCGGGGGATGAGCAGTTCTTC. This encodes CASSQGFGAGDEQFF. Full variable domain (outside the CDR3, taken from reference TRBV14 and TRBJ2-1): EAGVTQFPSHSVIEKGQTVTLRCDPISGHDNLYWYRRVMGKEIKFLLHFVKESKQDESGMPNNRFLAERTGGTYSTLKVQPAELEDSGVYFCASSQGFGAGDEQFFGPGTRLTVL.

The rearrangement joins TRBV4-1 to TRBJ2-7; perhaps TRBD2 as D (5 bases). CDR1 and CDR2 from the germline V gene are MGHRA and YSYEKL. Trimming took off 1 base at V and 3 bases at J, with 16 bases between the two ends. The CDR3 extends over 16 amino acids. The chain's CDR3 is CASSQGRSLEVYEQYF. CDR3 nucleotides: TGCGCCAGCAGCCAAGGTCGGAGCCTGGAGGTCTACGAGCAGTACTTC.

The rearrangement uses TRBV12-5 and TRBJ1-5; 11 bases match TRBD1. Germline V CDR1 and CDR2: LGHNT, FRNRAP. The junction had 11 bases not matched to a gene; V was cut back by 5 bases and J by 5 bases. CDR3 size: 17 residues. This CDR3 reads CASGPMGQGENYQPQHF. In nucleotides, the CDR3 is TGTGCTAGTGGTCCTATGGGACAGGGGGAAAATTATCAGCCCCAGCATTTT.

CDR3 coding DNA: TGCGCCAGCAGCCGCTTCCCGTTCTACGAGCAGTACTTC. Translating it yields CASSRFPFYEQYF. The chain links TRBV4-1 to TRBJ2-7; D uncertain. The CDR3 extends over 13 amino acids. V was trimmed by 4 bases and J by 3 bases, leaving 10 bases between them. The germline V gene has CDR1 MGHRA and CDR2 YSYEKL.

This clone was counted once. The chain uses TRBV23-1 and TRBJ2-4; D remains ambiguous. TRBV23-1 is an ORF for which the function is uncertain. The CDR3 covers 16 residues. V dropped 10 bases and J dropped 0 bases, with 19 bases sitting between them. CDR3 residues: CAKVPRHSLAKNIQYF. The CDR3 DNA reads TGCGCCAAGGTCCCGAGACACAGCCTAGCCAAAAACATTCAGTACTTC.

V gene TRBV9 combines with J gene TRBJ2-2; 8 nucleotides line up with TRBD2. Germline V gene data show CDR1 as SGDLS and CDR2 as YYNGEE. The CDR3 is 17 residues long. Trimming took 4 bases from V and 2 from J; bases not matched to a gene: 10. Here the CDR3 reads CASSRSTSGTNTGELFF. The CDR3 DNA is TGTGCCAGCAGCCGTAGTACTAGCGGAACTAACACCGGGGAGCTGTTTTTT. Together with reference TRBV9 and TRBJ2-2, the CDR3 gives the full variable domain: DSGVTQTPKHLITATGQRVTLRCSPRSGDLSVYWYQQSLDQGLQFLIQYYNGEERAKGNILERFSAQQFPDLHSELNLSSLELGDSALYFCASSRSTSGTNTGELFFGEGSRLTVL.

V usage is TRBV4-1 and J usage is TRBJ2-7; a possible D gene is TRBD1 (6 bases). The V end lost 0 bases, the J end lost 0 bases, and 6 bases lay between the germline ends. The CDR3 has 14 amino acids. Germline V gives CDR1 MGHRA, CDR2 YSYEKL. This CDR3 is CASSQDRGSYEQYF. The CDR3 DNA is TGCGCCAGCAGCCAAGACAGGGGCTCCTACGAGCAGTACTTC.

The gene calls are TRBV13 and TRBJ2-2; D may be TRBD1 or TRBD2 (5 bases each). The germline V gene has CDR1 PRHDT and CDR2 FYEKMQ (reference sequence). Between the trimmed V and J ends, which lost 4 bases and 0 bases, there was a span of 9 bases. The CDR3 contains 15 residues. The CDR3 region has the DNA TGTGCCAGCAGCTCGGGACGCACGAACACCGGGGAGCTGTTTTTT. This codes for CASSSGRTNTGELFF.